Listed below are T cell receptor beta chains from one sample, sequenced in a study of identical twins. A single record per CDR3 protein comes from TCRdb applying MiXCR to the 5' RACE reads. The sample includes under 900,000 distinct CDR3 sequences, around a sixth of them seen just once. These data also formed part of another study, on T cells expressing NK-cell markers.

Sequencing was carried out using PBMCs. All receptors come from a woman younger than 30 in good health. CDR3s include the opening cysteine and the closing phenylalanine or tryptophan. A D gene is named only where the DNA matches it firmly. Clone size, where shown, is once, few, many, or a class for clones that have expanded.

size: -
J: TRBJ2-1
D: TRBD1
V: TRBV7-8
CDR3: CASSPTGTGINEQFF
DNA: TGTGCCAGCAGCCCAACCGGGACAGGGATCAATGAGCAGTTCTTC

size: once
J: TRBJ2-1
D: -
V: TRBV5-1
CDR3: CASIIGPSGYNEQFF
DNA: TGCGCCAGCATCATCGGGCCTTCGGGGTACAATGAGCAGTTCTTC

size: -
J: TRBJ2-2
D: -
V: TRBV5-1
CDR3: CASSSGLPPGELFF
DNA: TGCGCCAGCAGCTCTGGGCTCCCTCCCGGGGAGCTGTTTTTT

size: few
J: TRBJ2-5
D: -
V: TRBV6-2/TRBV6-3
CDR3: CASSQGVSKTQYF
DNA: TGTGCCAGCAGTCAAGGGGTTTCGAAGACCCAGTACTTC

size: few
J: TRBJ2-3
D: TRBD2
V: TRBV20-1
CDR3: CSAYSGSGDTQYF
DNA: TGCAGTGCCTATAGCGGGAGTGGAGATACGCAGTATTTT

size: -
J: TRBJ1-2
D: -
V: TRBV5-1
CDR3: CASSVGSRDSYGYTF
DNA: TGCGCCAGCAGTGTAGGATCACGGGACTCCTATGGCTACACCTTC

size: few
J: TRBJ2-5
D: TRBD2
V: TRBV7-2
CDR3: CASSLTLAGVGETQYF
DNA: TGTGCCAGCAGCTTGACTCTAGCGGGAGTAGGAGAGACCCAGTACTTC

size: many
J: TRBJ1-5
D: TRBD1
V: TRBV5-1
CDR3: CASSGGTGGNQPQHF
DNA: TGCGCCAGCAGCGGAGGGACAGGAGGGAATCAGCCCCAGCATTTT

size: few
J: TRBJ2-1
D: -
V: TRBV5-1
CDR3: CASSLAGDGNEQFF
DNA: TGCGCCAGCAGCTTGGCAGGGGATGGCAATGAGCAGTTCTTC

size: few
J: TRBJ2-5
D: -
V: TRBV27
CDR3: CASSLDGGGETQYF
DNA: TGTGCCAGCAGTCTGGATGGGGGGGGCGAGACCCAGTACTTC

size: -
J: TRBJ1-1
D: -
V: TRBV5-6
CDR3: CASRRGALENTEAFF
DNA: TGTGCCAGCAGGCGGGGGGCCTTGGAGAACACTGAAGCTTTCTTT

size: few
J: TRBJ2-6
D: TRBD2
V: TRBV29-1
CDR3: CSVVSGGGANVLTF
DNA: TGCAGCGTTGTATCGGGGGGTGGGGCCAACGTCCTGACTTTC

size: -
J: TRBJ2-2
D: TRBD2
V: TRBV2
CDR3: CASTGERAGTGELFF
DNA: TGTGCCAGCACGGGGGAACGAGCGGGGACCGGGGAGCTGTTTTTT

size: -
J: TRBJ2-6
D: -
V: TRBV5-1
CDR3: CSSSPVRALQGGANVLTF
DNA: TGCTCCAGCAGCCCGGTTCGGGCCTTACAGGGTGGGGCCAACGTCCTGACTTTC

size: few
J: TRBJ2-2
D: -
V: TRBV20-1
CDR3: CSLRGLNTGELFF
DNA: TGCAGTCTTCGGGGCTTGAACACCGGGGAGCTGTTTTTT

size: many
J: TRBJ1-1
D: -
V: TRBV12-3/TRBV12-4
CDR3: CASSLFGTEAFF
DNA: TGTGCCAGCAGTTTGTTTGGCACTGAAGCTTTCTTT

size: few
J: TRBJ1-2
D: TRBD1
V: TRBV12-3/TRBV12-4
CDR3: CASSLRTGSNGYTF
DNA: TGTGCCAGCAGTCTTCGGACAGGGTCGAATGGCTACACCTTC

size: -
J: TRBJ2-1
D: -
V: TRBV5-1
CDR3: CASNPGTPYNEQFF
DNA: TGCGCCAGCAATCCCGGGACTCCTTACAATGAGCAGTTCTTC

size: few
J: TRBJ2-5
D: -
V: TRBV20-1
CDR3: CSARQTLNGGGGETQYF
DNA: TGCAGTGCTAGACAGACCCTTAACGGGGGAGGAGGAGAGACCCAGTACTTC

size: -
J: TRBJ1-2
D: TRBD1
V: TRBV10-3
CDR3: CAISEHRGRGGYTF
DNA: TGTGCCATCAGTGAGCACAGGGGTCGGGGTGGCTACACCTTC

size: -
J: TRBJ2-7
D: -
V: TRBV18
CDR3: CASSPRIRGVTKGLSYEQYF
DNA: TGTGCCAGCTCACCAAGAATAAGAGGGGTCACCAAAGGGTTATCCTACGAGCAGTACTTC

size: few
J: TRBJ2-3
D: TRBD1
V: TRBV12-3/TRBV12-4
CDR3: CASSSRTGVTSTDTQYF
DNA: TGTGCCAGCAGTTCCCGCACAGGGGTAACTAGCACAGATACGCAGTATTTT

size: few
J: TRBJ1-1
D: -
V: TRBV6-4
CDR3: CASRGFLETDTEAFF
DNA: TGTGCCAGCAGGGGGTTTTTGGAAACGGACACTGAAGCTTTCTTT

size: few
J: TRBJ2-1
D: -
V: TRBV2
CDR3: CASRRTVLDEQFF
DNA: TGTGCCAGCAGGAGGACTGTACTGGATGAGCAGTTCTTC

size: few
J: TRBJ2-7
D: -
V: TRBV12-3/TRBV12-4
CDR3: CASTAGIGLKTYEQYF
DNA: TGTGCCAGCACCGCGGGCATCGGACTAAAAACCTACGAGCAGTACTTC

size: -
J: TRBJ1-2
D: -
V: TRBV15
CDR3: CATSRAVGTGGYTF
DNA: TGTGCCACCAGCAGAGCGGTGGGAACGGGTGGCTACACCTTC

size: -
J: TRBJ1-1
D: -
V: TRBV7-9
CDR3: CASSLSLVPEAFF
DNA: TGTGCCAGCAGCTTAAGTCTTGTTCCTGAAGCTTTCTTT

size: -
J: TRBJ2-2
D: -
V: TRBV7-2
CDR3: CASSLGATRSGELFF
DNA: TGTGCCAGCAGCTTAGGGGCGACCCGGAGCGGGGAGCTGTTTTTT